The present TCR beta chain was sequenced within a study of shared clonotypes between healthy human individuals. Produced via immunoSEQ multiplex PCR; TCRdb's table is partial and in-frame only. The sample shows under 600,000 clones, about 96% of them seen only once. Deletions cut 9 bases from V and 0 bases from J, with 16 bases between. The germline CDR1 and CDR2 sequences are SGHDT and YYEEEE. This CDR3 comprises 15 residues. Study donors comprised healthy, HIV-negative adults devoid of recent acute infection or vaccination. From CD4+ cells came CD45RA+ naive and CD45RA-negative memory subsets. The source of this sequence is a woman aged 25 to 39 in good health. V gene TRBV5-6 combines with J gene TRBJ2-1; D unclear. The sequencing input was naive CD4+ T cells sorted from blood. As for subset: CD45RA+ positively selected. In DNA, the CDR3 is TGTGCCACCAGGCGTTTCGATCACTCCTACAATGAGCAGTTCTTC. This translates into CATRRFDHSYNEQFF. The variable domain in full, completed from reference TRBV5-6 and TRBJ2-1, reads DAGVTQSPTHLIKTRGQQVTLRCSPKSGHDTVSWYQQALGQGPQFIFQYYEEEERQRGNFPDRFSGHQFPNYSSELNVNALLLGDSALYLCATRRFDHSYNEQFFGPGTRLTVL.